This T cell receptor beta chain was captured in a study of T cell responses to AZD1222 COVID-19 vaccine. Repertoires were generated with immunoSEQ multiplex PCR, while TCRdb's copy carries only in-frame clones and drops some. The top ten hold more than 20% of the sample, which has around 100,000 clones, over 80% seen once. This clone was observed once. In germline, CDR1 is MDHEN, CDR2 SYDVKM. Trimming cost V 3 bases and J 10 bases, with 10 bases left between them. The CDR3 length is 12 residues. This receptor was identified in an adult in good health. The chain employs TRBV28 and TRBJ2-1; a weak D match, TRBD1 (5 bases). The sample in question was peripheral blood, obtained on day 0 of AZD1222 vaccination. This CDR3 is CASSFRVGEQFF. DNA for the CDR3: TGTGCCAGCAGTTTCAGGGTGGGCGAGCAGTTCTTC.